This TCR beta chain was sequenced in a study of T cell responses to AZD1222 COVID-19 vaccine. Overall study findings and caveats: Once two AZD1222 doses were given, Spike-specific TCR breadth and depth went up. Repertoires were obtained only post-peak T cell response. Females made up more of the donors, who were largely white British, and clonal diversity may have come out too low.

Turning to this clone: Its antigen is unidentified.

The ends lost 4 bases at V and 11 bases at J; junction bases unmatched: 20. The CDR3 has 17 amino acids. Germline values: CDR1 MDHEN, CDR2 SYDVKM. This table comes from immunoSEQ multiplex PCR, and its TCRdb copy is limited to in-frame clones, with some not included. The sample carries 70,000 to 90,000 clones, approximately 83% recorded once. The sequence was obtained from an adult who received the AZD1222 COVID-19 vaccine. The rearrangement uses TRBV28 and TRBJ1-1, with 9 positions matching TRBD1. This material consisted of peripheral blood, taken 28 days after the second AZD1222 dose. DNA for the CDR3: TGTGCCAGCAGTTCGGGACAGGGCTGGAATCTCCCACTGACGGCTTTCTTT. Its translation: CASSSGQGWNLPLTAFF.